The 13 T cell receptor beta chains listed next were all sequenced from one sample in a study of Tregs in tolerant kidney transplant recipients. The antigens these receptors bind are not known. Sequencing used immunoSEQ multiplex PCR; TCRdb keeps in-frame clones, though not all of them. The repertoire has 15,000 to 20,000 clones, approximately 57% of them found once; the top ten carry approximately 3%. The sequenced material came from Tregs from blood cultured with allogeneic cells. Receptors were obtained from a human donor in good health.

About this clone: Other DNA sequences within the sample encode an identical CDR3. The chain links TRBV10-3 to TRBJ2-7; D could derive from TRBD1 or TRBD2 (5 bases each). CDR3 length: 12 residues. V was trimmed by 6 bases and J by 7 bases, leaving 13 bases between them. Germline V gene lookup returns CDR1 ENHRY and CDR2 SYGVKD. The CDR3: CAIRGDLEEQYF. The CDR3 nucleotides read TGTGCCATCAGGGGGGATCTGGAGGAGCAGTACTTC.

The rearrangement joins TRBV5-4 to TRBJ1-2; 7 nucleotides line up with TRBD1. CDR1 is SGHNT, CDR2 YYREEE, per germline (reference sequence). The CDR3 covers 15 residues. With 0 bases clipped from V and 5 bases from J, the junction kept 7 bases outside the gene matches. Written as DNA, the CDR3 is TGTGCCAGCAGCTTGGGAGGCAGGGGGGTATATGGCTACACCTTC. Protein sequence: CASSLGGRGVYGYTF.

The table lists this clone with a few counts. J is TRBJ1-1 and V is TRBV4-2; tentatively, D is TRBD1 (5 bases). The CDR3 runs 16 residues. Per germline, CDR1 LGHNA and CDR2 YNFKEQ. The V end lost 3 bases, the J end lost 0 bases, and 14 bases lay between the germline ends. CDR3 protein: CASSHLAGAMNTEAFF. The CDR3, as DNA: TGTGCCAGCAGCCACCTAGCCGGGGCCATGAACACTGAAGCTTTCTTT.

This clone has only a few counts. The rearrangement joins TRBV25-1 to TRBJ2-3; TRBD2 agrees at 13 bases. The germline gives CDR1 MGHDK, CDR2 SYGVNS. This CDR3 comprises 14 residues. After removal of 6 bases from V and 3 bases from J, the junction contained 0 bases not matched to a gene. The CDR3 DNA sequence: TGTGCCAGCAGGACTAGCGGGAGGACAGATACGCAGTATTTT. Amino acid sequence: CASRTSGRTDTQYF.

The chain combines TRBV5-1 with TRBJ1-2, with TRBD1 identical over 7 bases. The CDR3 is 13 amino acids. V gave up 5 bases and J gave up 6 bases; unmatched junction bases: 7. Germline values: CDR1 SGHRS, CDR2 YFSETQ. The DNA of the CDR3 is TGCGCCAGCAGTTATATACAGGGGAATGGCTACACCTTC. Translating gives CASSYIQGNGYTF. Full variable domain (outside the CDR3, taken from reference TRBV5-1 and TRBJ1-2): KAGVTQTPRYLIKTRGQQVTLSCSPISGHRSVSWYQQTPGQGLQFLFEYFSETQRNKGNFPGRFSGRQFSNSRSEMNVSTLELGDSALYLCASSYIQGNGYTFGSGTRLTVV.

V usage is TRBV6-1 and J usage is TRBJ2-3; D possibly corresponds to TRBD2 (5 bases). The V and J ends lost 7 bases and 4 bases respectively, with 6 bases between them. Per germline, CDR1 MNHNS and CDR2 SASEGT. CDR3 length equals 11 residues. CDR3 loop: CASMRADTQYF. CDR3 bases: TGTGCCAGCATGAGGGCAGATACGCAGTATTTT.

In DNA form, the CDR3 reads TGTGCCAGCAGTACTAGCTATGGCTACGAGCAGTACTTC. It encodes CASSTSYGYEQYF. V gene TRBV7-2 combines with J gene TRBJ2-5; a possible D gene is TRBD2 (6 bases). The DNA end favors TRBJ2-7, so the J call may be wrong. The CDR3 totals 13 residues. Germline CDR1 SGHTA, CDR2 FQGNSA.

The genes are TRBV6-1 and TRBJ1-3, with D uncertain. The germline V gene encodes CDR1 MNHNS and CDR2 SASEGT. V dropped 5 bases and J dropped 8 bases, with 7 bases sitting between them. This CDR3 contains 11 residues. The CDR3 protein is CASSRGDTIYF. The CDR3 DNA sequence: TGTGCCAGCAGTAGAGGTGACACCATATATTTT.

In its sample, this clone was seen a few times. The chain links TRBV9 to TRBJ2-5; unclear D gene. Trimming took 3 bases from V and 10 from J, leaving 16 bases between them. Germline V CDR1 and CDR2: SGDLS, YYNGEE. There are 13 residues in the CDR3. CDR3 region: CASSADILRDQYF. CDR3 in DNA: TGTGCCAGCAGCGCAGACATCCTTCGTGACCAGTACTTC.

The table lists this clone with a few counts. This rearrangement joins TRBV6-5 to TRBJ2-1; TRBD1 or TRBD2 may be the D gene (6 bases each). Germline values: CDR1 MNHEY, CDR2 SVGAGI. V lost 10 bases and J lost 5, with 21 bases in between. CDR3 length equals 15 residues. The CDR3 sequence is CATAPSWGANNEQFF. The CDR3 DNA reads TGTGCCACCGCCCCAAGTTGGGGGGCTAACAATGAGCAGTTCTTC.

The J gene is TRBJ2-3, the V gene TRBV13, with TRBD2 matching 12 bases. The CDR3 spans 20 residues. With V trimmed by 5 bases and J by 2 bases, 17 bases remained unmatched. Germline lookup yields CDR1 PRHDT and CDR2 FYEKMQ (reference sequence). The CDR3 region is CASSTTLAGGWSGSTDTQYF. CDR3 nucleotides: TGTGCCAGCAGCACCACCCTAGCGGGAGGGTGGTCTGGCTCCACAGATACGCAGTATTTT. Full variable domain (outside the CDR3, taken from reference TRBV13 and TRBJ2-3): AAGVIQSPRHLIKEKRETATLKCYPIPRHDTVYWYQQGPGQDPQFLISFYEKMQSDKGSIPDRFSAQQFSDYHSELNMSSLELGDSALYFCASSTTLAGGWSGSTDTQYFGPGTRLTVL.

This clone was found a few times. This chain connects TRBV30 to TRBJ2-5, with D hard to call. CDR1 GTSNPN and CDR2 SVGIG come from the germline V gene (reference sequence). CDR3 length: 11 amino acids. Deletions cut 0 bases from V and 3 bases from J, with 2 bases between. The CDR3 DNA sequence: TGTGCCTGGAGTGTAGAAGAGACCCAGTACTTC. Protein product: CAWSVEETQYF.

The V call is TRBV19, the J call TRBJ2-5, with D unresolved. This CDR3 region has 12 residues. Deletions cut 4 bases from V and 0 bases from J, with 3 bases between. Germline CDR1 is LNHDA and CDR2 is SQIVND (reference sequence). The CDR3 loop reads CASSKDQETQYF. The CDR3 nucleotides read TGTGCCAGTAGTAAAGACCAAGAGACCCAGTACTTC.